The T cell receptor (beta chain) described here comes from a study of a mutant IDH1 vaccine in newly diagnosed glioma. Overall study: Males made up approximately 62% and females about 40% of treated patients, whose mean age was 40.4 years. Previous care, which was radiotherapy, temozolomide, or both, most often involved both.

Regarding time point: baseline, week 1 (first vaccination visit). Treatment indicated: pre-vaccination baseline after standard-of-care therapy. Diagnosis in the donors showed new WHO grade 3 or 4 astrocytomas that were IDH1-mutant and ATRX-lost. Trimming cost V 2 bases and J 1 base, with 12 bases left between them. This CDR3 is 15 amino acids long. Germline V gives CDR1 SGHDT, CDR2 YYEEEE. Produced via immunoSEQ multiplex PCR; TCRdb's table is partial and in-frame only. The table includes nearly 15,000 clones, roughly nine tenths detected once. The specimen was PBMCs, collected from a glioma patient treated with radiotherapy, temozolomide or both. The chain combines TRBV5-6 with TRBJ1-1; D unresolved. The source of this sequence is a woman aged 40 to 55 with glioma. Some clones in this sample may be carry-over from other donors' samples. CDR3 region: CASSFWGAGNTEAFF. In DNA, the CDR3 is TGTGCCAGCAGCTTCTGGGGAGCAGGGAACACTGAAGCTTTCTTT.